This T cell receptor (beta chain) was retrieved from a study of blood T cell repertoires in COVID-19 (dated by TCRdb to the early 2020s). A note on the overall study: Samples from collaborators originated in the United States, Italy and Spain and spanned both the acute and convalescent phases of COVID-19. Samples came from the ongoing ImmuneRACE study (first 160 participants) plus 1,254 subjects from 6 global collaborators. The repertoires were released in a freely available public database intended as a resource for research on the immune response to SARS-CoV-2. Nearly every sample came with metadata listing a de-identified subject ID, COVID-19 status, age in years and sex. Where available, HLA class I and class II types were taken from metadata supplied by the sample provider and were not determined by assay-based typing. Subjects who had been exposed to COVID-19, were actively infected with it, or had recovered from it provided the deeply sampled blood TCRbeta repertoires that made up the dataset. The material from the prospective study consisted of cDNA or gDNA derived from T cells, B-cell-depleted T cells, or PBMCs.

Whole blood was collected in K2EDTA tubes by collaborating institutions according to the institutions' own protocols. For TCRbeta analysis, collaborator samples were shipped as frozen whole blood, as isolated PBMCs, or as DNA extracted from either sample type. TCRbeta CDR3 regions were amplified from genomic DNA by means of the immunoSEQ Assay, a bias-controlled multiplex PCR. Per the original workflow: The number of nucleated cells in each sample was estimated by amplification of reference gene primers within the assay. To quantify the absolute abundance of each unique TCRbeta CDR3 rearrangement, sequence reads were collapsed and filtered. For each sample, productive Simpson clonality was calculated as the square root of Simpson's diversity index over productive rearrangements. TCRdb took this table from immuneACCESS and kept in-frame rearrangements with V and J called. Such tables lack part of the clones; where checked against another copy, unresolved V genes explain under half of the gap, and the rest is unexplained. The V and J calls and the clone size are those of that table, but D and trimming were determined from the DNA. This sample holds 80,000 to 95,000 clones; about four fifths were observed only once. The ten largest clones take up about a fifth of the sample.

Broad study findings and their caveats: The amount of clinical and demographic metadata varied by source and participant and was provided uncurated.

A note on this clone: Its antigen is unknown. No base qualities exist here, and no much larger clone lies one base off it.

From its cysteine to its phenylalanine, the CDR3 spans 15 amino acids. The CDR3 DNA has 45 bases and is translated from base 1. V and J are truncated by 5 bases and 6 bases respectively, leaving an intervening sequence of 19 bases. For CDR1 and CDR2, the germline V gene lists MDHEN and SYDVKM. Sequencing input: peripheral blood. The TCR comes from a woman older than 75 with active or convalescent COVID-19. The chain joins TRBV28 to TRBJ1-2, with a weak D call of TRBD1 (6 bases match). CDR3 protein: CASSLGGGRVHGYTF. The sequenced DNA is TGTGCCAGCAGTCTAGGGGGGGGCAGGGTTCATGGCTACACCTTC.